This record covers a single TCR beta chain. The data were obtained in a study of blood T cell repertoires in COVID-19. Study summary: Both acute and convalescent COVID-19 samples were obtained from the United States, Italy and Spain.

In the study's own analysis: Reference gene primer amplification yielded estimated nucleated cell counts. Only in-frame clones appear in the TCRdb table, and some are missing; sequencing was by immunoSEQ multiplex PCR. Clonal size and the V and J genes are those of that table, whereas D and trimming came from the DNA. In the table there are about 140,000 clones, around 90% of which are singletons. This receptor was taken from a woman of 80 years or more with acute or convalescent COVID-19. Material: peripheral blood.

The CDR3 DNA is TGCGCCAGCAGCTCTGGGACAGTCCCGGAGACCCAGTACTTC. Residues: CASSSGTVPETQYF. The V call is TRBV5-1, the J call TRBJ2-5; 7 bases are a match to TRBD1. After removal of 3 bases from V and 5 bases from J, the junction contained 7 bases not matched to a gene. The germline CDR1 and CDR2 sequences are SGHRS and YFSETQ. The CDR3 is made up of 14 amino acids.